The TCR beta chain under discussion was sequenced for a study of T-cell reconstitution after alpha-beta-depleted transplantation in children. TCRbeta library construction was performed incorporating unique molecular identifiers. TCRdb re-analysed the PCR reads in MiXCR, keeping a single row per CDR3 protein. The table lists fewer than 700,000 distinct CDR3 sequences, roughly 13% of them singletons. Study-wide points: By one year post-transplant, T-cell counts and diversity largely arose from T cells that were newly produced. The study reportedly traced alpha-beta T cells about two months after transplant to several hundred expanded graft clones. It was surviving recipient T cells and thymic progenitors that gave some patients high TCRbeta diversity at day 60.

Points on this clonotype: Its matching antigen is unknown.

Germline trimming cut 2 bases from V and 1 base from J; bases unmatched to any gene: 1. Germline-derived CDR1 and CDR2 are KGHDR and SFDVKD. The CDR3 covers 16 residues. The V gene is TRBV24-1, the J gene TRBJ2-5; the match to TRBD1 covers 12 bases. This sample comprised PBMCs, mostly from graft donor cells, obtained 360 days after TCRalphabeta/CD19-depleted stem cell transplant. The TCR originated in a male patient younger than 18 who had a stem cell transplant for acute myeloid leukemia, so the T cells may come from the graft donor. The DNA for the CDR3 is TGTGCCACCAGTGATTGGGACAGGGGGCGCCAAGAGACCCAGTACTTC. This encodes CATSDWDRGRQETQYF.